Sequencing of this TCR beta chain was carried out in a study of early T cells in non-severe SARS-CoV-2 infection. Each CDR3 protein gets one entry after TCRdb re-called the 5' RACE reads with MiXCR. This sample yields about 100,000 distinct CDR3 sequences, of which about an eighth are seen a single time; about 6.2% belongs to the top ten. Concerning this clonotype itself: Its antigen is as yet unknown.

V was shortened by 6 bases and J by 7 bases, with 18 bases between the two germline ends. The CDR3 runs 15 residues. Germline V gives CDR1 MNHEY, CDR2 SVGAGI. Study-wide findings and caveats: VDJdb matches were skewed toward anti-spike CD8 T cell responses.

The source of this sequence is an adult who was a healthcare worker with PCR-confirmed SARS-CoV-2 infection or an uninfected control (not recorded which). Sequenced: whole blood. The chain carries TRBV6-5 and TRBJ2-2; tentative D call: TRBD2 (5 bases). The CDR3 DNA sequence: TGTGCCAGCAGCCCACTATATCGGGGTGTCGGGGAGCTGTTTTTT. Amino acids: CASSPLYRGVGELFF.